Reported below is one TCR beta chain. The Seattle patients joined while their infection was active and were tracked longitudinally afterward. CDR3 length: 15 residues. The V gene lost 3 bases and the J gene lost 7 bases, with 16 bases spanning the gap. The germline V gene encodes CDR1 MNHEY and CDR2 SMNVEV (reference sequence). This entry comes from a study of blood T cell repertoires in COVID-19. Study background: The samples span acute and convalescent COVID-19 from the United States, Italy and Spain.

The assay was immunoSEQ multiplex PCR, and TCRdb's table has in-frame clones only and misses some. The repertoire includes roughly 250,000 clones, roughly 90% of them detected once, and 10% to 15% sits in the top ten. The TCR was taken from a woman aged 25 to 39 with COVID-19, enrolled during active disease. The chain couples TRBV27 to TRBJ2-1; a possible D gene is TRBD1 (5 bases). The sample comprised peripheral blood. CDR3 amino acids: CASSLGLERWNEQFF. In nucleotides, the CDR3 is TGTGCCAGCAGTTTGGGGCTGGAACGGTGGAATGAGCAGTTCTTC.